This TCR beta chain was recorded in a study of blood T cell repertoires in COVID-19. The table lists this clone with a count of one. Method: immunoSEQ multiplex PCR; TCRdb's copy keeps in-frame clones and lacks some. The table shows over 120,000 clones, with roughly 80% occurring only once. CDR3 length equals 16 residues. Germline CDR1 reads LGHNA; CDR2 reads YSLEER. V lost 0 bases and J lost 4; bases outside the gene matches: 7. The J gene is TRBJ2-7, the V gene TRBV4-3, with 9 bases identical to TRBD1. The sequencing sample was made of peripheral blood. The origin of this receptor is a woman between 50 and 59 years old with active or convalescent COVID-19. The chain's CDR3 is CASSQDRDRVMYEQYF. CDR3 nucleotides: TGCGCCAGCAGCCAAGATAGGGACAGGGTAATGTACGAGCAGTACTTC.